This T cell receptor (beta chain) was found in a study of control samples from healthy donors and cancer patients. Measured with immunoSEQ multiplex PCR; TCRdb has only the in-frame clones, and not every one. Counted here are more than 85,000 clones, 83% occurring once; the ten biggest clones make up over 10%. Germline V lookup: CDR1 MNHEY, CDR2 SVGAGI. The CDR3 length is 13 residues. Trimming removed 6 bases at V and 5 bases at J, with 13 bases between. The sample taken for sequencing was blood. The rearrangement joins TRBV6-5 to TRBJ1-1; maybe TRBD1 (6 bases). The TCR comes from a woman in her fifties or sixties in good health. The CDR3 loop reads CASSTGGGTEAFF. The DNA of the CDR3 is TGTGCCAGCAGCACGGGAGGGGGAACTGAAGCTTTCTTT.